The T cell receptor (beta chain) under discussion was sequenced for a study of glioma-infiltrating T cells. The V and J ends lost 5 bases and 0 bases respectively, with 20 bases between them. This CDR3 has 18 residues. Per the germline V gene, CDR1 is MNHEY and CDR2 is SMNVEV (reference sequence). In its sample, this clonotype was seen a few times. TCR alpha and beta CDR3 regions were amplified from RNA using iRepertoire nested multiplex PCR. TCRdb processed the multiplex PCR reads anew with MiXCR; each CDR3 protein has one entry. This table holds about 140,000 distinct CDR3 sequences, around 40% found once.

This sequence originates from a human donor with low-grade glioma or glioblastoma, undergoing nonglioma brain surgery, or in good health (not recorded which). Sequencing was done on a sample of glioma tissue, nonneoplastic brain tissue, or PBMCs (not recorded which). The genes are TRBV27 and TRBJ1-5; D may be TRBD1 (5 bases). The CDR3, as DNA: TGTGCCAGCAGTCCACAAAAACGACAGACTTATAGCAATCAGCCCCAGCATTTT. This sequence encodes CASSPQKRQTYSNQPQHF.